Listed below are T cell receptor beta chains from one sample, sequenced in a study of vaccination and CD4 T cells after COVID-19. Using its own MiXCR run on the PCR reads, TCRdb lists one record per CDR3 protein. The sample has several thousand distinct CDR3 sequences; 30% to 45% are singletons. Antigens of these TCRs are unknown. Sequenced input: CD4+ T cells from blood, cultured in vitro. These receptors all stem from a human donor in good health. Both conserved end residues are part of each CDR3. Each record gives: J gene, V gene, CDR3 protein.

TRBJ1-1 | TRBV29-1 | CSISDRGNSEAFF
TRBJ2-7 | TRBV28 | CASWDPRVYEQYF
TRBJ1-5 | TRBV6-1 | CATKNSQGSNQPQHF
TRBJ2-7 | TRBV6-2/TRBV6-3 | CASSLDLAGGYEQYF
TRBJ1-2 | TRBV6-5 | CASSYSGVGNYGYTF
TRBJ1-4 | TRBV20-1 | CSARVTGSREKLFF
TRBJ2-3 | TRBV7-9 | CASSRGDTGGTDTQYF
TRBJ1-1 | TRBV6-1 | CASSRTGISAFF
TRBJ2-4 | TRBV6-2/TRBV6-3 | CASSLSPRASQGVIQYF
TRBJ2-3 | TRBV15 | CATSRETGSTDTQYF
TRBJ1-1 | TRBV27 | CASSFRGMNTEAFF
TRBJ1-1 | TRBV10-1 | CASSESVGLTEAFF
TRBJ2-3 | TRBV14 | CASSQDNRARGTDTQYF
TRBJ1-6 | TRBV6-1 | CASSPFADSPLHF
TRBJ1-2 | TRBV4-1 | CASSQGGYYGYTF
TRBJ1-2 | TRBV28 | CASSFDRSGYTF
TRBJ1-5 | TRBV6-1 | CASSPRGQPQHF
TRBJ2-3 | TRBV20-1 | CSARASPGDTQYF
TRBJ1-1 | TRBV19 | CASSGTPGLETTEAFF
TRBJ2-7 | TRBV2 | CASSELINSYEQYF
TRBJ2-2 | TRBV15 | CATSREISTGELFF
TRBJ1-2 | TRBV28 | CASSLTAGYTF